This T cell receptor (beta chain) was retrieved from a study of shared clonotypes between healthy human individuals. Across the study: Each donor contributed plates that comprised three CD4 naive, three CD4 memory, two CD8 naive and one CD8 memory. Overall study results and limits: The study found lower generation probabilities in non-shared clonotypes than in those shared by all four donors.

The data were produced by immunoSEQ multiplex PCR, yet TCRdb's version contains in-frame clones alone and is incomplete. The data show over a million clones, 98% seen once. As for this clone: Its target is unknown.

The V end lost 3 bases, the J end lost 2 bases, and 12 bases lay between the germline ends. The CDR3 is made up of 15 amino acids. CDR1 and CDR2 from the germline V gene are SGDLS and YYNGEE. The TCR sequence derives from a man younger than 40 in good health. The chain couples TRBV9 to TRBJ2-1, with D tentatively TRBD1 (6 bases). Sequencing used naive CD4+ T cells sorted from blood. Documented subset: CD45RA+ positively selected. The DNA for the CDR3 is TGTGCCAGCAGCGCCACCGGGACAACCTACAATGAGCAGTTCTTC. Its translation is CASSATGTTYNEQFF. The entire variable domain, with the rest obtained from reference TRBV9 and TRBJ2-1, is as follows: DSGVTQTPKHLITATGQRVTLRCSPRSGDLSVYWYQQSLDQGLQFLIQYYNGEERAKGNILERFSAQQFPDLHSELNLSSLELGDSALYFCASSATGTTYNEQFFGPGTRLTVL.